The T cell receptor beta chain described here comes from a study of blood T cell repertoires in COVID-19 (dated by TCRdb to the early 2020s). For context, the study as a whole: Samples from collaborators originated in the United States, Italy and Spain and spanned both the acute and convalescent phases of COVID-19. HLA class I and class II types, where available, came from metadata supplied by the sample provider rather than from assay-based typing. Subjects who had been exposed to COVID-19, were actively infected with it, or had recovered from it provided the deeply sampled blood TCRbeta repertoires that made up the dataset. A freely available public database, intended as a resource for researchers studying the immune response to SARS-CoV-2, is where the repertoires were released. The material from the prospective study consisted of cDNA or gDNA derived from T cells, B-cell-depleted T cells, or PBMCs. A de-identified subject ID, COVID-19 status, age in years and sex were almost always included in the sample metadata. Samples were obtained from the ongoing ImmuneRACE study (first 160 participants) and from roughly 1,300 subjects provided by 6 global collaborators.

The immunoSEQ Assay, a bias-controlled multiplex PCR, was used to amplify TCRbeta CDR3 regions from genomic DNA. Turning to the authors' computational methods: The number of nucleated cells in each sample was estimated by amplification of reference gene primers within the assay. Sequence reads were collapsed and filtered to measure the absolute abundance of every unique TCRbeta CDR3 rearrangement. For each sample, productive Simpson clonality was calculated as the square root of Simpson's diversity index over productive rearrangements. The table was pulled from immuneACCESS by TCRdb, which kept in-frame rearrangements only. Such tables lose some clones; where checked, under half of the loss comes from unresolved V genes, and the rest has no known cause. V, J and clone size were drawn from that table, and D and trimming were deduced from the DNA. The sample table contains roughly 160,000 clones; only one count was recorded for more than 75% of them. Approximately 0.5% of the sample is held by the ten biggest clonotypes.

With respect to this clone: This receptor's antigen is unknown. Per-base qualities were not stored, and no clone one base away is much larger.

Overall study outcomes, separate from this receptor: How much clinical and demographic metadata was included differed by source and by participant, and the metadata was provided uncurated.

The germline V gene supplies CDR1 SGHRS and CDR2 YFSETQ. The CDR3 contains 15 residues, cysteine and phenylalanine counted. The DNA shown is the 45-base CDR3, in frame from base 1. At the junction V is shortened by 2 bases and J by 5 bases; bases outside the gene matches: 8. One collaborating source in Seattle enrolled patients while the patients were actively infected and followed the patients over time throughout the course of disease. Collaborating institutions collected whole blood in K2EDTA tubes following their own protocols. For TCRbeta analysis, collaborators shipped samples as frozen whole blood, isolated PBMCs, or DNA extracted from either of those sample types.

The chain uses TRBV5-1 and TRBJ2-7; 9 middle bases align to TRBD1. Sequenced material: peripheral blood. The clonotype comes from a man aged 55 to 70 with COVID-19, enrolled during active disease. The CDR3 here reads CASSFYGTGSNEQYF. The bases read TGCGCCAGCAGCTTTTACGGGACAGGGTCTAACGAGCAGTACTTC.